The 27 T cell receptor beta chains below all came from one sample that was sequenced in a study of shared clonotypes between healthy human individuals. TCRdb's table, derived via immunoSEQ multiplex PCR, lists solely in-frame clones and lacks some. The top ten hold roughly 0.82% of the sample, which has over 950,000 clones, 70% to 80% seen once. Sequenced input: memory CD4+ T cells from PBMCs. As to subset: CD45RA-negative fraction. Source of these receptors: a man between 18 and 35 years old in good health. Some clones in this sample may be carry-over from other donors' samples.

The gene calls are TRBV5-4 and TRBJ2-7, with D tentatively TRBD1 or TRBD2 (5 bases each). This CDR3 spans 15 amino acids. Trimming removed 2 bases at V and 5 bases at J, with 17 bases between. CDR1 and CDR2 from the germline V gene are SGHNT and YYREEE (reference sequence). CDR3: CASSLGVASPNEQYF. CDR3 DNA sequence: TGTGCCAGCAGCTTAGGGGTGGCTAGCCCCAACGAGCAGTACTTC.

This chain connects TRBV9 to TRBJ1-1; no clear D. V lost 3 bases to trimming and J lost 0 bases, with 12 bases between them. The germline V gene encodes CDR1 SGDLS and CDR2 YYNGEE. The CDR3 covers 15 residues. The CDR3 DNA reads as TGTGCCAGCAGCGGTAGCGCAGAGATGAACACTGAAGCTTTCTTT. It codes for CASSGSAEMNTEAFF.

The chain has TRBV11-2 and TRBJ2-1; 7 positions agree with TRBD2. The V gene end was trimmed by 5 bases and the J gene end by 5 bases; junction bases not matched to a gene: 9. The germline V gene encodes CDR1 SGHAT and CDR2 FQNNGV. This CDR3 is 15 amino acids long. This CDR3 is CASSLRTRADNEQFF. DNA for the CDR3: TGTGCCAGCAGCCTACGGACTAGAGCCGACAATGAGCAGTTCTTC.

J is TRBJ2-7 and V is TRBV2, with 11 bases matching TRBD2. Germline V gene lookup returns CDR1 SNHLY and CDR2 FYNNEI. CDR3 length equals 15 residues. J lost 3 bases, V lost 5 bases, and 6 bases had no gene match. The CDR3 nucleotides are TGTGCCAGCAGTCAATCAACTAGCGGGAGCTACGAGCAGTACTTC. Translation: CASSQSTSGSYEQYF.

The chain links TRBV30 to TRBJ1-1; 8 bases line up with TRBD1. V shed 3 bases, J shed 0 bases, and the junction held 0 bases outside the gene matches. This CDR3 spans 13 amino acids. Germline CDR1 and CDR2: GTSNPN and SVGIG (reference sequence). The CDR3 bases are TGTGCCTGGAGGGACAGGGTGAACACTGAAGCTTTCTTT. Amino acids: CAWRDRVNTEAFF.

The CDR3 coding sequence is TGTGCCTGGAGTCCGGACAGGGAACAGCCCCAGCATTTT. Translating it yields CAWSPDREQPQHF. The gene calls are TRBV30 and TRBJ1-5, with 8 bases aligning to TRBD1. CDR3 length: 13 residues. J was trimmed by 7 bases and V by 2 bases; bases with no gene match: 4. Germline CDR1 is GTSNPN and CDR2 is SVGIG (reference sequence). Full variable domain (rest looked up from reference TRBV30 and TRBJ1-5): SQTIHQWPATLVQPVGSPLSLECTVEGTSNPNLYWYRQAAGRGLQLLFYSVGIGQISSEVPQNLSASRPQDRQFILSSKKLLLSDSGFYLCAWSPDREQPQHFGDGTRLSIL.

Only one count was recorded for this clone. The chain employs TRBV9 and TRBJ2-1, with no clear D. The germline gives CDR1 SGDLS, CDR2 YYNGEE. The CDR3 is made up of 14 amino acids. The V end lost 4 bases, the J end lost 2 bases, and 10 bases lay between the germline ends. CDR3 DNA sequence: TGTGCCAGCAGCCCTTCCGGGCCCTACAATGAGCAGTTCTTC. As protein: CASSPSGPYNEQFF. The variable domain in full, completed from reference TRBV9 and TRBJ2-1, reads DSGVTQTPKHLITATGQRVTLRCSPRSGDLSVYWYQQSLDQGLQFLIQYYNGEERAKGNILERFSAQQFPDLHSELNLSSLELGDSALYFCASSPSGPYNEQFFGPGTRLTVL.

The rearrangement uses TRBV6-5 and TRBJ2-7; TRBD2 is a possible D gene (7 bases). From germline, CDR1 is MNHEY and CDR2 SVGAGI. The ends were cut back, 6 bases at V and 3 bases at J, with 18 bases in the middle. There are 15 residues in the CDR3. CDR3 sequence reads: CASRPRGGGNYEQYF. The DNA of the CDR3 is TGTGCCAGCAGACCCAGGGGAGGGGGAAACTACGAGCAGTACTTC.

Here the CDR3 DNA reads TGCGCCAGCAGCGACGGGACTAGCAGCGGGCGGGAGACCCAGTACTTC. Translated: CASSDGTSSGRETQYF. The chain is built from TRBV5-1 and TRBJ2-5, with 9 bases identical to TRBD2. The CDR3 loop spans 16 amino acids. V lost 4 bases to trimming and J lost 5 bases; unmatched junction nucleotides: 12. The germline V gene has CDR1 SGHRS and CDR2 YFSETQ.

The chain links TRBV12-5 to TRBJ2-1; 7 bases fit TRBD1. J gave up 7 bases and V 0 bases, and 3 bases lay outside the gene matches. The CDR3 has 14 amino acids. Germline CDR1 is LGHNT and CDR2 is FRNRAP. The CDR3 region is CASGLVPGGNEQFF. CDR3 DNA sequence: TGTGCTAGTGGTTTGGTCCCAGGGGGAAATGAGCAGTTCTTC.

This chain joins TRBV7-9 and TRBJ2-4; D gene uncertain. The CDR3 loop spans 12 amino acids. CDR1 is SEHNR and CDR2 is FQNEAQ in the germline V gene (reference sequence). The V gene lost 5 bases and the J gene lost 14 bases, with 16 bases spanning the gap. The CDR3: CASSIHDGQEYF. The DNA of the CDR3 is TGTGCCAGCAGCATCCACGACGGTCAAGAGTACTTC.

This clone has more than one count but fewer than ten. The CDR3 sequence is CASAPGSTNEKLFF. The DNA of the CDR3 is TGTGCCAGCGCCCCGGGTTCCACTAATGAAAAACTGTTTTTT. This rearrangement joins TRBV6-1 to TRBJ1-4; D gene uncertain. CDR1 MNHNS and CDR2 SASEGT come from the germline V gene. There are 14 residues in the CDR3. Trimming shortened V by 8 bases and J by 2 bases, and 12 bases separated the two germline ends.

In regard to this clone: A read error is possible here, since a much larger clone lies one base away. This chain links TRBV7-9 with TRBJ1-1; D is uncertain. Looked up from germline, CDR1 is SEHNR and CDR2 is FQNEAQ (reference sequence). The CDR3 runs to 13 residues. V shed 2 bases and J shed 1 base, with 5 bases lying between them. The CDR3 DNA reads TGTGCCAGCAGCTTACAGCCGAACACTGAAGCTTTCTTT. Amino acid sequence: CASSLQPNTEAFF. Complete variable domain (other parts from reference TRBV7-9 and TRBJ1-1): DTGVSQNPRHKITKRGQNVTFRCDPISEHNRLYWYRQTLGQGPEFLTYFQNEAQLEKSRLLSDRFSAERPKGSFSTLEIQRTEQGDSAMYLCASSLQPNTEAFFGQGTRLTVV.

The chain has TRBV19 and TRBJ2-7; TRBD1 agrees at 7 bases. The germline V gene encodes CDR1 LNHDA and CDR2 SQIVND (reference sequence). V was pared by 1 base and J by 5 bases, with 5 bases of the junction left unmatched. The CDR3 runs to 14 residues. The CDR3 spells CASSIGQGWNEQYF. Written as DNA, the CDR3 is TGTGCCAGTAGTATAGGACAGGGTTGGAACGAGCAGTACTTC. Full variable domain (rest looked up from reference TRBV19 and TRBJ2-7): DGGITQSPKYLFRKEGQNVTLSCEQNLNHDAMYWYRQDPGQGLRLIYYSQIVNDFQKGDIAEGYSVSREKKESFPLTVTSAQKNPTAFYLCASSIGQGWNEQYFGPGTRLTVT.

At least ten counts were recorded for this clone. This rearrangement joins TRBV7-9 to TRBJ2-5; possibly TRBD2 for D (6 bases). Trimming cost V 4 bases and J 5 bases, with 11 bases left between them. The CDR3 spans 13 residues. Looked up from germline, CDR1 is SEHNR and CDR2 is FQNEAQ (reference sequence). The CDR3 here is CASSYSGGETQYF. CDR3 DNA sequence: TGTGCCAGCAGCTATAGCGGAGGGGAGACCCAGTACTTC.

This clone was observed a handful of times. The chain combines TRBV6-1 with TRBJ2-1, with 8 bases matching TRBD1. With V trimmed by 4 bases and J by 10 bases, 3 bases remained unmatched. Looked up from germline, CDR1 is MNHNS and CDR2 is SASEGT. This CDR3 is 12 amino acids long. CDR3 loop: CASSGTGQEQFF. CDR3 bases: TGTGCCAGCAGTGGGACAGGGCAGGAGCAGTTCTTC.

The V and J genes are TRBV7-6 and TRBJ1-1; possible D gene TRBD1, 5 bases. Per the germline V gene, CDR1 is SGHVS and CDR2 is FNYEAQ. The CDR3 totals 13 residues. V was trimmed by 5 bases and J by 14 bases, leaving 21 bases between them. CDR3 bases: TGTGCCAGCAGCGCCAAAAAGGACACCGTAGTCTTCTTT. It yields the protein CASSAKKDTVVFF.

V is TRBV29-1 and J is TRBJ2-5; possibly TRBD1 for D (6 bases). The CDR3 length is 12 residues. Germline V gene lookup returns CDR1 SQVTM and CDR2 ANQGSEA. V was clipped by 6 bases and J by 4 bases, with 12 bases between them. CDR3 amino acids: CSVGSRGETQYF. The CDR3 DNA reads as TGCAGCGTGGGTAGCAGGGGAGAGACCCAGTACTTC.

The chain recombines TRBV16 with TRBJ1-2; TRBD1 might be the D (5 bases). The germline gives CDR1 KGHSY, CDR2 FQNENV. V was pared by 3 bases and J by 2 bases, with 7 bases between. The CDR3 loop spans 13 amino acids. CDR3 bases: TGTGCCAGCAGCCATGACAGAAACTATGGCTACACCTTC. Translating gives CASSHDRNYGYTF.

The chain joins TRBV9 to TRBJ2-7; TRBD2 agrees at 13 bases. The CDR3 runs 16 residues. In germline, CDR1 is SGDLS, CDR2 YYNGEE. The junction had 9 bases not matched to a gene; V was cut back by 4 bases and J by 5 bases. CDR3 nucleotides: TGTGCCAGCAGCTTTCAAGGACTAGCGGGAGTGGACGAGCAGTACTTC. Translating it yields CASSFQGLAGVDEQYF.

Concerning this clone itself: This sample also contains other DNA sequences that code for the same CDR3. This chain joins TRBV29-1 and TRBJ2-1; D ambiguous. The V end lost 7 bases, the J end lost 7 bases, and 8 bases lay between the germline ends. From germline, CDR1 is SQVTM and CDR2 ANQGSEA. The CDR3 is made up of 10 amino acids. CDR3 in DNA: TGCAGCGGAGGTGGGAATGAGCAGTTCTTC. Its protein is CSGGGNEQFF.

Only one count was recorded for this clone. The CDR3 protein is CAWRVQGAPGANVLTF. The DNA for the CDR3 is TGTGCCTGGAGGGTCCAGGGGGCGCCTGGGGCCAACGTCCTGACTTTC. The chain uses TRBV30 and TRBJ2-6; 8 bases align to TRBD1. The germline gives CDR1 GTSNPN, CDR2 SVGIG (reference sequence). After removal of 3 bases from V and 2 bases from J, the junction contained 6 bases not matched to a gene. CDR3 length equals 16 residues.

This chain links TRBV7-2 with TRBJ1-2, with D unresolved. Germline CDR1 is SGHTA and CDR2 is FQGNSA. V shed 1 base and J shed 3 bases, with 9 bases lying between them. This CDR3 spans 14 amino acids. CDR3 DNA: TGTGCCAGCAGCTTAGGAGGAAGCGACTATGGCTACACCTTC. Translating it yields CASSLGGSDYGYTF.

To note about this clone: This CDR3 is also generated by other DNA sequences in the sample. The CDR3 nucleotides read TGTGCCAGCAGTTTGGGCGGGCTAACGAACACCGGGGAGCTGTTTTTT. Its protein is CASSLGGLTNTGELFF. V is TRBV27 and J is TRBJ2-2; perhaps TRBD2 as D (5 bases). In germline, CDR1 is MNHEY, CDR2 SMNVEV (reference sequence). The CDR3 consists of 16 residues. V lost 3 bases to trimming and J lost 0 bases, with 11 bases between them.

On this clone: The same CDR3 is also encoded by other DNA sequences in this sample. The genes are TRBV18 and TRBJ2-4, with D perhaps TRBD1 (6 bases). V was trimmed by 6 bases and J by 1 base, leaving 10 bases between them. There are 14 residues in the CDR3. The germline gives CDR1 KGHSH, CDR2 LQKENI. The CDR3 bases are TGTGCCAGCTCGCCTGACAGGGCCAAAAACATTCAGTACTTC. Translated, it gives CASSPDRAKNIQYF.

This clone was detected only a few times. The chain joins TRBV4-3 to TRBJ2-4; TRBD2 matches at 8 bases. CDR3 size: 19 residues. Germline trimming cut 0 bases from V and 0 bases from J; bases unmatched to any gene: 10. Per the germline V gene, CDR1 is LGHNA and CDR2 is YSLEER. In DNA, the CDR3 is TGCGCCAGCAGCCAAGATCGCGGCCCGGGAGGGCTAGCCAAAAACATTCAGTACTTC. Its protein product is CASSQDRGPGGLAKNIQYF.

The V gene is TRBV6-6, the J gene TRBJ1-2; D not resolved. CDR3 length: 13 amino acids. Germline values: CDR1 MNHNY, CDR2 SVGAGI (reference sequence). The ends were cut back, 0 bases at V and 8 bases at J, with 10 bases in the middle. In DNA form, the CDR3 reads TGTGCCAGCAGTTACTCGAGAGGGTTGGGCTACACCTTC. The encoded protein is CASSYSRGLGYTF.